One and the same sample provided the 19 T cell receptor beta chains below, sequenced in a study of blood T cell repertoires in COVID-19. Sequencing was performed with immunoSEQ multiplex PCR; in TCRdb, only in-frame clones are kept and a portion is missing. The sample has around 180,000 clones; approximately 86% are singletons. The sequenced material came from peripheral blood. All receptors come from a woman aged 30 to 39 with active or convalescent COVID-19.

This clone was seen a few times. This chain joins TRBV4-1 and TRBJ2-7; weak D call: TRBD1 (5 bases). The germline gives CDR1 MGHRA, CDR2 YSYEKL. The CDR3 has 14 residues. V was shortened by 2 bases and J by 6 bases, with 14 bases between the two germline ends. CDR3 residues: CASSQHRTTAEQYF. The CDR3 coding sequence is TGCGCCAGCAGCCAACACAGGACAACGGCCGAGCAGTACTTC.

The chain joins TRBV5-6 to TRBJ1-2; TRBD1 might be the D (5 bases). V dropped 4 bases and J dropped 5 bases, with 6 bases sitting between them. CDR3 length equals 11 residues. Germline assignment: CDR1 SGHDT and CDR2 YYEEEE. The CDR3 loop reads CASSPGYGYTF. Here the CDR3 DNA reads TGTGCCAGCAGCCCAGGGTATGGCTACACCTTC.

This clone was counted a single time. The genes are TRBV29-1 and TRBJ2-7; 8 positions match TRBD1. CDR1 is SQVTM and CDR2 is ANQGSEA in the germline V gene. The junction had 1 base not matched to a gene; V was cut back by 5 bases and J by 4 bases. The length of the CDR3 is 11 residues. CDR3 nucleotide sequence: TGCAGCGTTAACAGGGGGTACGAGCAGTACTTC. It specifies CSVNRGYEQYF.

The J gene is TRBJ1-1, the V gene TRBV18; 8 positions agree with TRBD1. From germline, CDR1 is KGHSH and CDR2 LQKENI. J lost 1 base, V lost 3 bases, and 7 bases had no gene match. The CDR3 is 16 amino acids. The CDR3 loop reads CASSPGRGQGNTEAFF. The CDR3 coding sequence is TGTGCCAGCTCACCCGGGCGTGGACAGGGGAACACTGAAGCTTTCTTT.

V and J are TRBV6-4 and TRBJ1-4, with 7 bases matching TRBD1. The germline gives CDR1 MRHNA, CDR2 SNTAGT. There are 13 residues in the CDR3. V gave up 8 bases and J gave up 8 bases; unmatched junction bases: 8. The CDR3 DNA reads as TGTGCCAGCTATTACAGGGGTGGAGAAAAACTGTTTTTT. Translation: CASYYRGGEKLFF.

The rearrangement joins TRBV5-1 to TRBJ1-2; 7 positions agree with TRBD1. The CDR3 runs 15 residues. The junction had 7 bases not matched to a gene; V was cut back by 4 bases and J by 1 base. Germline V gene data show CDR1 as SGHRS and CDR2 as YFSETQ. For the CDR3, the DNA is TGCGCCAGCAGCGTGGGGGACAGTGGTAACTATGGCTACACCTTC. Amino acid sequence: CASSVGDSGNYGYTF.

The V and J genes are TRBV19 and TRBJ2-1; D possibly corresponds to TRBD2 (5 bases). The ends were cut back, 2 bases at V and 5 bases at J, with 10 bases in the middle. This CDR3 has 14 amino acids. CDR1 and CDR2 from the germline V gene are LNHDA and SQIVND (reference sequence). Here the CDR3 reads CASSIMGVDNEQFF. DNA for the CDR3: TGTGCCAGTAGTATAATGGGAGTAGACAATGAGCAGTTCTTC.

The V and J genes are TRBV15 and TRBJ2-5; TRBD1 agrees at 8 bases. Germline-derived CDR1 and CDR2 are LNHNV and YYDKDF (reference sequence). V was pared by 2 bases and J by 5 bases, with 13 bases of the junction left unmatched. The CDR3 runs 17 residues. CDR3 residues: CATSRSQFQGARETQYF. The CDR3 region has the DNA TGTGCCACCAGCAGAAGTCAATTCCAGGGGGCAAGGGAGACCCAGTACTTC.

This sequence joins TRBV3-1 (or the pseudogene TRBV3-2) and TRBJ2-2, with TRBD2 matching 10 bases. Per germline, CDR1 LGHDT and CDR2 YNNKEL (reference sequence). Trimming removed 0 bases from V and 4 bases from J; junction bases left unmatched: 8. This CDR3 has 18 amino acids. The CDR3 DNA sequence: TGTGCCAGCAGCCAAGATTGGGCAGCGGGAGGGTTCACCGGGGAGCTGTTTTTT. It encodes CASSQDWAAGGFTGELFF.

This clone was seen a handful of times. The rearrangement joins TRBV24-1 to TRBJ2-6; perhaps TRBD2 as D (6 bases). The V and J ends lost 5 bases and 2 bases respectively, with 15 bases between them. The CDR3 has 17 residues. CDR1 and CDR2 from the germline V gene are KGHDR and SFDVKD. This CDR3 is CATSANLGGTGANVLTF. CDR3 in DNA: TGTGCCACCAGTGCCAACTTGGGAGGAACTGGGGCCAACGTCCTGACTTTC.

The V and J genes are TRBV3-1 (or the pseudogene TRBV3-2) and TRBJ1-1, with 9 bases aligning to TRBD1. The V gene end was trimmed by 6 bases and the J gene end by 7 bases; junction bases not matched to a gene: 9. This CDR3 has 14 amino acids. Germline V lookup: CDR1 LGHDT, CDR2 YNNKEL (reference sequence). The CDR3 loop is CASRTPGQGGEAFF. Here the CDR3 DNA reads TGTGCCAGCAGGACTCCGGGACAGGGTGGTGAAGCTTTCTTT.

The rearrangement uses TRBV5-1 and TRBJ1-1, with TRBD1 as a possible D gene (6 bases). Germline-derived CDR1 and CDR2 are SGHRS and YFSETQ. The CDR3 contains 15 residues. V dropped 0 bases and J dropped 1 base, with 10 bases sitting between them. The CDR3 loop is CASSLALTGNTEAFF. The DNA of the CDR3 is TGCGCCAGCAGCTTGGCCCTGACAGGGAACACTGAAGCTTTCTTT.

The chain uses TRBV6-1 and TRBJ2-1; possible D gene TRBD1, 6 bases. Trimming stripped 0 bases from V and 3 bases from J, with 6 bases between. This CDR3 contains 14 residues. The germline gives CDR1 MNHNS, CDR2 SASEGT. The chain's CDR3 is CASSEAGGYNEQFF. The DNA for the CDR3 is TGTGCCAGCAGTGAAGCAGGGGGCTACAATGAGCAGTTCTTC.

The chain uses TRBV11-2 and TRBJ1-4; 7 nucleotides agree with TRBD1. The germline V gene encodes CDR1 SGHAT and CDR2 FQNNGV. The CDR3 extends over 15 amino acids. Germline trimming cut 5 bases from V and 7 bases from J; bases unmatched to any gene: 10. In DNA form, the CDR3 reads TGTGCCAGCAGCAGAAGGGGGACAGAGGGTGAAAAACTGTTTTTT. Translated, it gives CASSRRGTEGEKLFF.

The V gene is TRBV2, the J gene TRBJ2-1, with a weak D call TRBD1 (7 bases). Germline CDR1 reads SNHLY; CDR2 reads FYNNEI. V lost 11 bases and J 4 bases, leaving 18 bases between the germline ends. The CDR3 contains 14 residues. This CDR3 is CAGVSTGRYNEQFF. In DNA form, the CDR3 reads TGTGCCGGGGTATCGACAGGGAGGTACAATGAGCAGTTCTTC. Drawing the rest from reference TRBV2 and TRBJ2-1, the complete variable domain is EPEVTQTPSHQVTQMGQEVILRCVPISNHLYFYWYRQILGQKVEFLVSFYNNEISEKSEIFDDQFSVERPDGSNFTLKIRSTKLEDSAMYFCAGVSTGRYNEQFFGPGTRLTVL.

The chain has TRBV30 and TRBJ2-7; the D gene is possibly TRBD1 (6 bases). The length of the CDR3 is 13 residues. V was pared by 2 bases and J by 2 bases, with 10 bases between. The V gene's germline CDR1 is GTSNPN and CDR2 SVGIG (reference sequence). DNA of the CDR3: TGTGCCTGGAGTACCGGGACAACCTACGAGCAGTACTTC. Protein product: CAWSTGTTYEQYF.

In nucleotides, the CDR3 is TGTGCCAGCAGCGGGTACGGGACAGGGAGGGATACGCAGTATTTT. Its protein is CASSGYGTGRDTQYF. The chain combines TRBV6-5 with TRBJ2-3; TRBD1 matches at 9 bases. This CDR3 contains 15 residues. The J segment lost 6 bases and the V segment lost 6 bases, leaving 10 bases of the junction unmatched. Germline V gene data show CDR1 as MNHEY and CDR2 as SVGAGI.

The rearrangement uses TRBV5-4 and TRBJ1-2, with D possibly matching TRBD1 (6 bases). This CDR3 is 14 amino acids long. Trimming left V 2 bases short and J 5 bases short, with 13 bases between. Germline CDR1 is SGHNT and CDR2 is YYREEE (reference sequence). The CDR3 DNA reads as TGTGCCAGCAGCTTCGGGGGGCTTAGGTATGGCTACACCTTC. Encoded protein: CASSFGGLRYGYTF.

The chain has TRBV2 and TRBJ2-7, with D perhaps matching TRBD1 (6 bases). V was cut by 6 bases and J by 4 bases, with 10 bases left in between. The CDR3 extends over 12 amino acids. The germline V gene encodes CDR1 SNHLY and CDR2 FYNNEI. CDR3 coding DNA: TGTGCCAGCAGCTTACAGGGTTACGAGCAGTACTTC. This translates into CASSLQGYEQYF.